This TCR beta chain was sequenced in a study of blood T cell repertoires in COVID-19. Overall study context: PBMCs, B-cell-depleted T cells, or T cells provided the cDNA or gDNA that made up the material.

In the original workflow: Nucleated cell number was recorded as an estimate derived from reference gene primer amplification. Libraries were prepared by immunoSEQ multiplex PCR; TCRdb keeps only in-frame clonotypes and omits some of them. V, J and clone size derive from that table, while D and trimming were established from the DNA sequence. Here the sample spans under 100,000 clones, more than 70% being singletons. This clone was seen only once. This CDR3 comprises 12 residues. The germline V gene encodes CDR1 SEHNR and CDR2 FQNEAQ (reference sequence). V lost 11 bases and J lost 5, with 14 bases in between.

This TCR was sampled from a human donor in a cohort sampled during active COVID-19. Specimen: peripheral blood. V gene TRBV7-9 combines with J gene TRBJ2-3; tentatively, D is TRBD2 (6 bases). The DNA for the CDR3 is TGTGCCGGGGCCGGGGGATTAGATACGCAGTATTTT. It codes for CAGAGGLDTQYF.